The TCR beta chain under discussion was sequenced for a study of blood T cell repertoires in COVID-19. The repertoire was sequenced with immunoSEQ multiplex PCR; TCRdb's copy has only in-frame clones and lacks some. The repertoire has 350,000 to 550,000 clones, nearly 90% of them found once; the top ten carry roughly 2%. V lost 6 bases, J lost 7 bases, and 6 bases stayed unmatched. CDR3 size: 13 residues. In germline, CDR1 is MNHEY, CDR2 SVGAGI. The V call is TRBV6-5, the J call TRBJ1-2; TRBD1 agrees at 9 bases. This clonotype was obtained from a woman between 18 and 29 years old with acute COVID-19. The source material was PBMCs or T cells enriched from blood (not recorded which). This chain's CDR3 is CASSLQGAGGYTF. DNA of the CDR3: TGTGCCAGCAGCTTACAGGGGGCGGGTGGCTACACCTTC.